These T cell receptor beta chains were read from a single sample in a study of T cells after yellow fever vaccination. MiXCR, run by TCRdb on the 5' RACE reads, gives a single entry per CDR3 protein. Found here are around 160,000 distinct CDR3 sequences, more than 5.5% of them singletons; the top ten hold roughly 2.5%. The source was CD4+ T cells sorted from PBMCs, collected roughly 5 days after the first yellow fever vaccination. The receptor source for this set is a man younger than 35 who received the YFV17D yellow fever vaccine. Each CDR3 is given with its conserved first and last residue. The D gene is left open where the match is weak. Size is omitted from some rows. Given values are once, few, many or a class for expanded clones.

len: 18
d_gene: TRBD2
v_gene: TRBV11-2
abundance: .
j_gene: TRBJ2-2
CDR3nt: TGTGCCAGCAGCGTCACGACTAGCCTGATTGGGAACACCGGGGAGCTGTTTTTT
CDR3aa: CASSVTTSLIGNTGELFF

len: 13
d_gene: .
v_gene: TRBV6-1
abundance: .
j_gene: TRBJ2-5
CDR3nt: TGTGCCAGCTCCCCCCCGGGGATGGAGACCCAGTACTTC
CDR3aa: CASSPPGMETQYF

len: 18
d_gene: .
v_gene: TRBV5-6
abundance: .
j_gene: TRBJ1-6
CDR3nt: TGTGCCAGCAGCTTGTGGGGGGGCGGCTTATACTATAATTCACCCCTCCACTTT
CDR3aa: CASSLWGGGLYYNSPLHF

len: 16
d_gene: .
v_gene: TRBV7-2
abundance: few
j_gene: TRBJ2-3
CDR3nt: TGTGCCAGCAGCTTAGGGGGCACTGCAGGCGCAGATACGCAGTATTTT
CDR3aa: CASSLGGTAGADTQYF

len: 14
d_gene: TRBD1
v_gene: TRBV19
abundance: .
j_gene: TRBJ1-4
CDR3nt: TGTGCCAGTAGTATGGACAGGGCTAATGAAAAACTGTTTTTT
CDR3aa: CASSMDRANEKLFF

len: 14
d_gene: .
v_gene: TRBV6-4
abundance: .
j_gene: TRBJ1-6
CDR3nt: TGTGCCAGCAGTGCCTCCGGCCAAGATTCACCCCTCCACTTT
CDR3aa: CASSASGQDSPLHF

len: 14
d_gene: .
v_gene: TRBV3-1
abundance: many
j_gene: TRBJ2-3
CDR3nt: TGTGCCAGCAGCCGCTTGGCGCGGGGAGATACGCAGTATTTT
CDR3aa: CASSRLARGDTQYF

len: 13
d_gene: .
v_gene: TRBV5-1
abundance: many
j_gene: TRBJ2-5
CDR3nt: TGCGCCAGCAGCTTGGGGGGCCAAGAGACCCAGTACTTC
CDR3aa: CASSLGGQETQYF

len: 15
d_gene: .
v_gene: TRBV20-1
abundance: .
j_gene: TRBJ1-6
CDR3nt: TGCAGTGCTAGCCCCTTAAGTGGACAGAATTCACCCCTCCACTTT
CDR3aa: CSASPLSGQNSPLHF

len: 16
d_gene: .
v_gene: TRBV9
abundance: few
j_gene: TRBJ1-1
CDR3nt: TGTGCCAGCAGCGTAGGGGTTTTGGGACTCCAAGGTGAAGCTTTCTTT
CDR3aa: CASSVGVLGLQGEAFF

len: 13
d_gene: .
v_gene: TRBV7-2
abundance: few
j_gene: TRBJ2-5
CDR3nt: TGTGCCAGCAGCTTATTTGGCCAAGAGACCCAGTACTTC
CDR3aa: CASSLFGQETQYF

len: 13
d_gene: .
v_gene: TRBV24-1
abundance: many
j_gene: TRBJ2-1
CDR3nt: TGTGCCACCAGTGATTGGACAGAAAATGAGCAGTTCTTC
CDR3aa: CATSDWTENEQFF

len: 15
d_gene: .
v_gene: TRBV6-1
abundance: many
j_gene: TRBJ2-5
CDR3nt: TGTGCCAGCAGTGGAGGGCGCGGAAGAGAAGAGACCCAGTACTTC
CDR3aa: CASSGGRGREETQYF

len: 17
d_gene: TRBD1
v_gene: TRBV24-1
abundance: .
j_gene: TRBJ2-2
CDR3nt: TGTGCCACCAGTGATACCGCCGGGACAGCGAACACCGGGGAGCTGTTTTTT
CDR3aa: CATSDTAGTANTGELFF

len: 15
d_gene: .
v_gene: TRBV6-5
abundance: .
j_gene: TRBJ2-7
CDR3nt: TGTGCCAGCAGTAACCCCCGGGACGGACCCTACGAGCAGTACTTC
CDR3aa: CASSNPRDGPYEQYF

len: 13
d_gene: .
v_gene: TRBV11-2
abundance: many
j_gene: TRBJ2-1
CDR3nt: TGTGCCAGCAGCCGCCCGGGGGTCGGTGAGCAGTTCTTC
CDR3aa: CASSRPGVGEQFF

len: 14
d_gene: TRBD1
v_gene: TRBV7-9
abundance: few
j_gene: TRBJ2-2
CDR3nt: TGTGCCAACAGAGGACAGGGGGACACCGGGGAGCTGTTTTTT
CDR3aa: CANRGQGDTGELFF

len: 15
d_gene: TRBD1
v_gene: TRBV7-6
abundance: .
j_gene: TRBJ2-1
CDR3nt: TGTGCCAGCAGCTTACCTAGGGGGCTAAACAATGAGCAGTTCTTC
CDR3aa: CASSLPRGLNNEQFF

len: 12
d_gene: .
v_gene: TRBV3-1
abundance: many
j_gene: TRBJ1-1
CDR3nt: TGTGCCAGCTCCGACAGTAACACTGAAGCTTTCTTT
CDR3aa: CASSDSNTEAFF

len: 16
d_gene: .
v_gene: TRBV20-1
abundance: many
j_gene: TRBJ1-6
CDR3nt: TGCAGTGCTAGGGACCCAAACAAAGGGTATAATTCACCCCTCCACTTT
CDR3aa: CSARDPNKGYNSPLHF

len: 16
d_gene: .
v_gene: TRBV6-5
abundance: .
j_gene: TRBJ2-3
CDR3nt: TGTGCCAGCAGTTACCTACGGCCAGGGACCACAGATACGCAGTATTTT
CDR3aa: CASSYLRPGTTDTQYF

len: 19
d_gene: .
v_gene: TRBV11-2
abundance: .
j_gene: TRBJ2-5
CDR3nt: TGTGCCAGCAGCTTAAGTCACTCTGCCGAACCGACAACCCAAGAGACCCAGTACTTC
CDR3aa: CASSLSHSAEPTTQETQYF

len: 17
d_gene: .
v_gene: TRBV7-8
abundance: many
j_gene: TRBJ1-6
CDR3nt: TGTGCCAGCAGCTTAGTTAAGGGGCGCTTAACCAATTCACCCCTCCACTTT
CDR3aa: CASSLVKGRLTNSPLHF

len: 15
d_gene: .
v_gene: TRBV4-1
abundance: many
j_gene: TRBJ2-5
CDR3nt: TGCGCCAGCAGCCAAGTATTCGGGCTAGGGGAGACCCAGTACTTC
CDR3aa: CASSQVFGLGETQYF

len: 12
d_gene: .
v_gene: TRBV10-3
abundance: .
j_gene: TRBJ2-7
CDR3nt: TGTGCCATAGGACAGAGCTCCTACGAGCAGTACTTC
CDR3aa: CAIGQSSYEQYF

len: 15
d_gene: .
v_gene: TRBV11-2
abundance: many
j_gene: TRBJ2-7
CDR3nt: TGTGCCAGCAGCTTAGACCTAGCCCGGGGCTACGAGCAGTACTTC
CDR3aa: CASSLDLARGYEQYF

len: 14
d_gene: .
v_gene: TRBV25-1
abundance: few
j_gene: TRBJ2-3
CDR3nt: TGTGCCAGCAGTGGGACAGTTAGCACAGATACGCAGTATTTT
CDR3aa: CASSGTVSTDTQYF

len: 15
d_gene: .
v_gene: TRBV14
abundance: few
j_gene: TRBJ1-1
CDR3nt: TGTGCCAGCAGCCAGAACAGGTATATGAACACTGAAGCTTTCTTT
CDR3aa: CASSQNRYMNTEAFF

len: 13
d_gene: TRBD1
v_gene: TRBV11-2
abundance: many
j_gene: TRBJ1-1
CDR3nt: TGTGCCAGCAGCCCCCGGGGGACAGCGGAAGCTTTCTTT
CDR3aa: CASSPRGTAEAFF

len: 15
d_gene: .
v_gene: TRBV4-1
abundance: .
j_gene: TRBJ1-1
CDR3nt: TGCGCCAGCAGCCAAGTGAAACCGGGGAACACTGAAGCTTTCTTT
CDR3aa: CASSQVKPGNTEAFF

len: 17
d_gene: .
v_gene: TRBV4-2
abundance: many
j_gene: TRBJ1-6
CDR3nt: TGTGCCAGCAGCCAAACGATCCCGGGACTGAATAATTCACCCCTCCACTTT
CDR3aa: CASSQTIPGLNNSPLHF

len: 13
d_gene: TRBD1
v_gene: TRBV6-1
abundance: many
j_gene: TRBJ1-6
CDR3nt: TGTGCCAGCGCTTCAGGGGGGGTGTCACCCCTCCACTTT
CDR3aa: CASASGGVSPLHF

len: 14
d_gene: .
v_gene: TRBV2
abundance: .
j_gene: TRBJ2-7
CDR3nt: TGTGCCAGCAGGGCCGGGACACGGACTACGAAGCAGTACTTC
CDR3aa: CASRAGTRTTKQYF

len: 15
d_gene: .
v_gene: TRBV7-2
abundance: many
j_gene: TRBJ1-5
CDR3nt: TGTGCCAGCAGCTTAGTATCGGGCCCCGCGGCCCCCCAGCATTTT
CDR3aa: CASSLVSGPAAPQHF

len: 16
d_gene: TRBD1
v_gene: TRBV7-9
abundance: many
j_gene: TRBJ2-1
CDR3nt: TGTGCCAGCAGCCCTCGACAGGGGGCAGGATACAATGAGCAGTTCTTC
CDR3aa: CASSPRQGAGYNEQFF

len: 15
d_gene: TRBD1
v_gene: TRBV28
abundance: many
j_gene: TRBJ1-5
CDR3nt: TGTGCCAGCAGTTCCCCTACAGGGGTTCATCAGCCCCAGCATTTT
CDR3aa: CASSSPTGVHQPQHF

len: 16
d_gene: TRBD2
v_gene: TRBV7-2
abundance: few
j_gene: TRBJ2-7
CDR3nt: TGTGCCAGCAGCCCTTGGACTAGCGGGGGGGCTTACGAGCAGTACTTC
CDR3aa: CASSPWTSGGAYEQYF

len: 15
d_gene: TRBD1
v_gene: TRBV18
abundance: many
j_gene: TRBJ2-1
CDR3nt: TGTGCCAGCTCACCTGGACAGGGGTCTTCCGATGAGCAGTTCTTC
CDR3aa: CASSPGQGSSDEQFF

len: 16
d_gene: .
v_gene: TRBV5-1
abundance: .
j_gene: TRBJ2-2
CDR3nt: TGCGCCAGCGCCCCGTCCGGACAGCTTAACACCGGGGAGCTGTTTTTT
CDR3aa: CASAPSGQLNTGELFF

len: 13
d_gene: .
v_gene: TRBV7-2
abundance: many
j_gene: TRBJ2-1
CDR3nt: TGTGCCTCCGGGGGATTCCCCTTCACTGAGCAGTTCTTC
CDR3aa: CASGGFPFTEQFF